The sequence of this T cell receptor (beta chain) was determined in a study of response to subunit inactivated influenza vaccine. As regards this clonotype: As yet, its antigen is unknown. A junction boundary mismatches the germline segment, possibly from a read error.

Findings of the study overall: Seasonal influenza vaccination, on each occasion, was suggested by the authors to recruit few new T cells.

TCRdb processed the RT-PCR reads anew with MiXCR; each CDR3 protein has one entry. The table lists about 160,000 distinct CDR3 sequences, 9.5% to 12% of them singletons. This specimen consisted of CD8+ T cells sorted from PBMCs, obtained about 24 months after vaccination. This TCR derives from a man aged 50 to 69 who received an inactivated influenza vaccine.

The CDR3 DNA is TGTGCCAGCAGCTTAGCCCGTACATACATCTTC. This gives the protein CASSLARTYIF. The chain has TRBV7-9 and TRBJ2-1; D ambiguous. CDR3 length: 11 amino acids. Germline-derived CDR1 and CDR2 are SEHNR and FQNEAQ (reference sequence).